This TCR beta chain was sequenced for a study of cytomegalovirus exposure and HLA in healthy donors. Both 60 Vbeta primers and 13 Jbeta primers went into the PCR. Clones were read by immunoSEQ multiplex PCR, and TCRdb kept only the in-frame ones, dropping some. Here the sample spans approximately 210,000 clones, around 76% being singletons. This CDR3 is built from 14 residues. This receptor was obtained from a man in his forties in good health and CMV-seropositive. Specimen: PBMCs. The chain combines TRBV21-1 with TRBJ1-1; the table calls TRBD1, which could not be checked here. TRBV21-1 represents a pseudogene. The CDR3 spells CASSPRTGGTEAFF. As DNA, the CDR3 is TGTGCCAGCAGCCCCCGGACAGGGGGCACTGAAGCTTTCTTT.